These 4 T cell receptor beta chains were all obtained from the same sample, sequenced in a study of blood T cells in healthy people across ages. The authors ran a second PCR of roughly 6 to 11 cycles using a sample-barcoded 5' primer and a J-beta primer mix. Each CDR3 protein is one row after TCRdb ran MiXCR on the 5' RACE reads. This repertoire shows roughly 1 million distinct CDR3 sequences, about 23% found once; its top ten account for about 0.72%. The sample was also linked to a second study, of T cells of mothers and their children.

Material: blood. The origin of the receptors is a girl aged 2-10 years in good health.

J is TRBJ2-1 and V is TRBV5-6; D is possibly TRBD2 (6 bases). The germline V and J ends were trimmed by 2 bases and 4 bases, with 13 bases remaining between them. Germline V gene lookup returns CDR1 SGHDT and CDR2 YYEEEE. The CDR3 has 15 amino acids. This CDR3 is CASSFSGAGYNEQFF. The CDR3 nucleotides read TGTGCCAGCAGCTTTAGCGGTGCGGGGTACAATGAGCAGTTCTTC.

This chain uses TRBV7-9 with TRBJ1-2; TRBD1 aligns across 8 bases. Per germline, CDR1 SEHNR and CDR2 FQNEAQ (reference sequence). V gave up 5 bases and J gave up 4 bases; unmatched junction bases: 6. This CDR3 contains 14 residues. The DNA of the CDR3 is TGTGCCAGCAGCCCAGGACAGGGCTTCTATGGCTACACCTTC. Protein sequence: CASSPGQGFYGYTF.

This clonotype has just a few counts. The chain combines TRBV12-3 or TRBV12-4 with TRBJ1-2, with a tentative D call TRBD1 (5 bases). This CDR3 has 10 amino acids. Trimming removed 5 bases from V and 8 bases from J, with 6 bases in between. The CDR3: CASSRDGYTF. The CDR3 bases are TGTGCCAGCAGTCGGGACGGCTACACCTTC.

In its sample, this clonotype was seen a few times. For the CDR3, the DNA is TGCGCCAGCAGCTTGGAGGGGGGTCCCGATCCCTACGAGCAGTACTTC. Translating gives CASSLEGGPDPYEQYF. The chain employs TRBV5-1 and TRBJ2-7; D tentatively fits TRBD1 or TRBD2 (6 bases each). The germline CDR1 and CDR2 sequences are SGHRS and YFSETQ. The length of the CDR3 is 16 residues. V lost 0 bases and J 2 bases, leaving 15 bases between the germline ends.